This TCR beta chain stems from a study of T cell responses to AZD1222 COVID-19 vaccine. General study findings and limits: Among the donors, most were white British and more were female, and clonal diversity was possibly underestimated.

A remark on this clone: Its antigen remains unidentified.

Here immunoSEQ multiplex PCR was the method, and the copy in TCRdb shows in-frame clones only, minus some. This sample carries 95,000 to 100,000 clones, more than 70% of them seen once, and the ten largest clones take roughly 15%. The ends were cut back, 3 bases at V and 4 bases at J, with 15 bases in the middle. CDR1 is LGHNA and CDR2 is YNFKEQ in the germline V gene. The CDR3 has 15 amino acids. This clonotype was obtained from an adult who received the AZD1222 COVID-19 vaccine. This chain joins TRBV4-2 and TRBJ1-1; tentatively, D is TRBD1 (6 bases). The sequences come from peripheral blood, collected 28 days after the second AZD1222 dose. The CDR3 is CASSQGRQARTEAFF. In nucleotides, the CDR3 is TGTGCCAGCAGCCAGGGGCGACAGGCGCGCACTGAAGCTTTCTTT.